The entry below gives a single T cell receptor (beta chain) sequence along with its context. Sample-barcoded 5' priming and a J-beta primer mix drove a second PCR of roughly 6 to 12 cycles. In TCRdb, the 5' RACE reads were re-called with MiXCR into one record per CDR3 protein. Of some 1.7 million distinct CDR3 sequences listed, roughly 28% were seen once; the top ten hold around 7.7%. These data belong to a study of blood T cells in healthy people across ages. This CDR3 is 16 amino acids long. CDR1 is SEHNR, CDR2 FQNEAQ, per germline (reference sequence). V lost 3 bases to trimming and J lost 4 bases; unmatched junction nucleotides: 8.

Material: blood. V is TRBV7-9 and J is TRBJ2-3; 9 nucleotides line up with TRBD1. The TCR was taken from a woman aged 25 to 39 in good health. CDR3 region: CASSFYRGRRADTQYF. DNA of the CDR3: TGTGCCAGCAGCTTCTACAGGGGGCGCCGTGCAGATACGCAGTATTTT.